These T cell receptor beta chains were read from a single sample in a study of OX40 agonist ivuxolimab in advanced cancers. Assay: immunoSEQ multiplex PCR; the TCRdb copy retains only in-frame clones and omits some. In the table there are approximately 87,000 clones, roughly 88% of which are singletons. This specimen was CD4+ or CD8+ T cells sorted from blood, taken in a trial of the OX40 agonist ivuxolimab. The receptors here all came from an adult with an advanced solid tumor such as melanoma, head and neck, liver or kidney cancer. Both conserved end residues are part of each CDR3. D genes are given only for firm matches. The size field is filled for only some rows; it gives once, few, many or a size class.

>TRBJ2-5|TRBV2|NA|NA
TGTGCCAGCGGGAGCACGCACGGGGAGACCCAGTACTTC
CASGSTHGETQYF
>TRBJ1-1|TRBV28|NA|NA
TGTGCCAGCAGTTTACGGGGACGCTGGAACACTGAAGCTTTCTTT
CASSLRGRWNTEAFF
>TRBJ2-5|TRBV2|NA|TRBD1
TGTGCCAGCAGTCAAGCGACAGGGAGAGGAGAGACCCAGTACTTC
CASSQATGRGETQYF
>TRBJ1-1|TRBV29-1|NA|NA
TGCAGCGTTGCCGGGGCCTTGTACACTGAAGCTTTCTTT
CSVAGALYTEAFF
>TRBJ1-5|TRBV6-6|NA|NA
TGTGCCAGCAGTTATACCGGGGAGCCCAATCAGCCCCAGCATTTT
CASSYTGEPNQPQHF
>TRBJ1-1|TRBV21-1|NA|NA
TGTGCCAGCAGCAAACAGGGACGGACTAACACTGAAGCTTTCTTT
CASSKQGRTNTEAFF
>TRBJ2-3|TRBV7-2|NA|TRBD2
TGTGCCAGCAGCATCGGACTAGCGGGAGCAGATACGCAGTATTTT
CASSIGLAGADTQYF
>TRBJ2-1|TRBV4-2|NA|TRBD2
TGTGCCAGCAGCCAGGACCCCGGACTAGCGGGAGACAATGAGCAGTTCTTC
CASSQDPGLAGDNEQFF
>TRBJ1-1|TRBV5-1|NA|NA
TGCGCCAGCAGCTTGGTGGGGAGCACTGAAGCTTTCTTT
CASSLVGSTEAFF
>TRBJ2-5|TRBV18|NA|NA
TGTGCCAGCTCACCCGTGTCAGGGGAGCGAGAGACCCAGTACTTC
CASSPVSGERETQYF
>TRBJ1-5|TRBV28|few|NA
TGTGCCAGCAGGCGGGGACGGAGAGAGCCCCAGCATTTT
CASRRGRREPQHF
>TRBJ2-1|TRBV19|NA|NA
TGTGCCAGTAGTGCGGGTGGAAAGTACAATGAGCAGTTCTTC
CASSAGGKYNEQFF
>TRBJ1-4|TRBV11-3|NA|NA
TGTGCCAGCAGCGAGACCGCAACTAATGAAAAACTGTTTTTT
CASSETATNEKLFF
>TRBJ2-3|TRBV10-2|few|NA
TGCGCCAGCAGTCGTGGGGCCACAGATACGCAGTATTTT
CASSRGATDTQYF
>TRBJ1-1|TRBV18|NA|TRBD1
TGTGCCAGCTCACCTGGGACAGGGGGTTCGAACACTGAAGCTTTCTTT
CASSPGTGGSNTEAFF
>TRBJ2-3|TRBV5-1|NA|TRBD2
TGCGCCAGCAGCTTGACTAGCGGGAGTATAGATACGCAGTATTTT
CASSLTSGSIDTQYF
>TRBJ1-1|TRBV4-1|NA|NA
TGCGCCAGCAGCCCGCAGGGTGACACTGAAGCTTTCTTT
CASSPQGDTEAFF
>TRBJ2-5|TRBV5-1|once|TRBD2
TGCGCCAGCAGCTTGGGACTAGCGGGAGTTGGGACCCAGTACTTC
CASSLGLAGVGTQYF
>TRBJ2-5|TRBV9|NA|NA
TGTGCCAGCAGCGTAGGAGGGAATGGGATGTTGGAGACCCAGTACTTC
CASSVGGNGMLETQYF
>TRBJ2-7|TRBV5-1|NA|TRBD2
TGCGCCAGCAGCCTGGGACTAGCCGAGACCTACGAGCAGTACTTC
CASSLGLAETYEQYF
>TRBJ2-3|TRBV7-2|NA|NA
TGTGCCAGCAGCTTGGGGTACACAGATACGCAGTATTTT
CASSLGYTDTQYF
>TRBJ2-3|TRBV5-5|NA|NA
TGTGCCAGCAGCTTGTTAGATAGCACAGATACGCAGTATTTT
CASSLLDSTDTQYF
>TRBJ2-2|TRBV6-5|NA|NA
TGTGCCACCCCCAACACCGGGGAGCTGTTTTTT
CATPNTGELFF
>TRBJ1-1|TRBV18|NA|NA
TGTGCCAGCTCACCACGATCCGGAGCAAACACTGAAGCTTTCTTT
CASSPRSGANTEAFF
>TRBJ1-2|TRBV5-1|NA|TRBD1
TGCGCCAGCAGCGTCCGGGACAGCGGTTATGGCTACACCTTC
CASSVRDSGYGYTF
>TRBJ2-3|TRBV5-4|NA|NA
TGTGCCAGCAGCTTGTATACTAGCATTAGCACAGATACGCAGTATTTT
CASSLYTSISTDTQYF
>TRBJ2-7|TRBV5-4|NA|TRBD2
TGTGCCAGCAGCCCGGCGGGAGCGGGAGCGCACGAGCAGTACTTC
CASSPAGAGAHEQYF
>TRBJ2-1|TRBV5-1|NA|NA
TGCGCCAGCAGCTTAGGGGACCCCTACAATGAGCAGTTCTTC
CASSLGDPYNEQFF
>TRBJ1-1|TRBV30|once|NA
TGTGCCTGGAGTGTAGGGCCGACGGATGGGGCTTTCTTT
CAWSVGPTDGAFF
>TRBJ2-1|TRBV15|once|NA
TGTGCCACCAGCAGCGGTTTTGGCGGGACCCACTCCTACAATGAGCAGTTCTTC
CATSSGFGGTHSYNEQFF
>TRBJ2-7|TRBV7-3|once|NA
NA
CASSLATGGSSSGYEQYF
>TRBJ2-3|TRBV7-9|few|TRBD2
TGTGCCAGCAGCTTAGGGACTAGCGGGAGTACCTTGGATACGCAGTATTTT
CASSLGTSGSTLDTQYF
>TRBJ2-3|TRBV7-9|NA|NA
TGTGCCAGCAGCTTAGGGACTGGCCGCGATACGCAGTATTTT
CASSLGTGRDTQYF
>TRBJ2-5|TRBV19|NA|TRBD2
TGTGCCAGTAGTCGGGGGGGGCGAGAGACCCAGTACTTC
CASSRGGRETQYF
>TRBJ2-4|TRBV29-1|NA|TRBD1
TGCAGCGTTGGGGCAGGGGGTGCCAAAAACATTCAGTACTTC
CSVGAGGAKNIQYF
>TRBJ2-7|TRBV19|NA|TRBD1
TGTGCCAGCCAAAGGACAGGGTCCTACGAGCAGTACTTC
CASQRTGSYEQYF
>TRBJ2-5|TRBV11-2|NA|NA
TGTGCCAGCAGCCAAACACAAGAGACCCAGTACTTC
CASSQTQETQYF
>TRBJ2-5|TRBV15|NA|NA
TGTGCCACCAGCCGTCGGGGCCGGGGAGAGACCCAGTACTTC
CATSRRGRGETQYF
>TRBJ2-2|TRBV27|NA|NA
TGTGCCAGCAGTTTATTCCCGACAGGTTATCAGAACACCGGGGAGCTGTTTTTT
CASSLFPTGYQNTGELFF
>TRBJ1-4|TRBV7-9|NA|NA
TGTGCCAGCAGCCCCGGGGGGGTACAAGGAGGCGAAAAACTGTTTTTT
CASSPGGVQGGEKLFF
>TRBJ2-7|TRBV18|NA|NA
TGTGCCAGCTCACCCGGACAGTTCTCCTACGAGCAGTACTTC
CASSPGQFSYEQYF
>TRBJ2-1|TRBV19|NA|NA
TGTGCCAGTAGTATTTTAGGACCCAAACCGGGGCAGTTCTTC
CASSILGPKPGQFF
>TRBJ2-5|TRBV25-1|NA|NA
TGTGCCAGCAGTTCCCGGGACGGGTACCAAGAGACCCAGTACTTC
CASSSRDGYQETQYF